Listed here are 10 T cell receptor beta chains from one sample, sequenced in a study of blood T cell repertoires in COVID-19. Assay used: immunoSEQ multiplex PCR; TCRdb lists only in-frame clones, some missing. The data hold around 190,000 clones, with 84% observed a single time. Sequenced material: peripheral blood. The source of these receptors is a human donor in a cohort sampled during active COVID-19.

As to this clone: Within the sample, other DNA sequences also encode this same CDR3. The J gene is TRBJ2-7, the V gene TRBV12-3 or TRBV12-4; D uncertain. Trimming removed 4 bases at V and 4 bases at J, with 5 bases between. The CDR3 totals 11 residues. CDR3 region: CASSSYYEQYF. CDR3 nucleotide sequence: TGTGCCAGCAGTTCCTATTACGAGCAGTACTTC.

J is TRBJ2-1 and V is TRBV5-1; 7 nucleotides line up with TRBD2. The junction had 9 bases not matched to a gene; V was cut back by 0 bases and J by 6 bases. The germline CDR1 and CDR2 sequences are SGHRS and YFSETQ. This CDR3 has 16 amino acids. CDR3 coding DNA: TGCGCCAGCAGCTTGGCCGGACTAGTTTCAAGCAATGAGCAGTTCTTC. Protein: CASSLAGLVSSNEQFF.

About this clone itself: This sample includes further DNA sequences coding for the same CDR3. The chain is built from TRBV27 and TRBJ2-1; 10 bases align to TRBD2. Germline V gene sequence: CDR1 MNHEY, CDR2 SMNVEV (reference sequence). CDR3 size: 12 residues. After removal of 6 bases from V and 7 bases from J, the junction contained 0 bases not matched to a gene. The CDR3 loop reads CASRLAGNEQFF. CDR3 coding DNA: TGTGCCAGCAGACTAGCGGGGAATGAGCAGTTCTTC.

CDR3 region: CASASLNRASTDTQYF. CDR3 nucleotides: TGTGCCAGCGCTTCCCTGAACAGGGCTAGCACAGATACGCAGTATTTT. This chain links TRBV11-2 with TRBJ2-3, with a possible D match to TRBD1 (6 bases). Trimming cost V 8 bases and J 0 bases, with 18 bases left between them. CDR1 SGHAT and CDR2 FQNNGV come from the germline V gene. The CDR3 contains 16 residues.

This clone was seen at least ten times. The chain links TRBV29-1 to TRBJ2-7; 8 nucleotides align to TRBD1. The ends lost 1 base at V and 3 bases at J; junction bases unmatched: 2. This CDR3 is 13 amino acids long. Germline loops: CDR1 SQVTM, CDR2 ANQGSEA. DNA of the CDR3: TGCAGCGTTGAAGCAACAGGGGGCTACGAGCAGTACTTC. Its translation is CSVEATGGYEQYF.

The rearrangement uses TRBV27 and TRBJ2-1; unclear D gene. The CDR3 has 16 amino acids. Germline loops: CDR1 MNHEY, CDR2 SMNVEV (reference sequence). The V end was cut by 4 bases, the J end by 0 bases, with 13 bases between. The CDR3 is CASSSEPMSSYNEQFF. The CDR3 DNA reads as TGTGCCAGCAGTTCCGAACCCATGAGCTCCTACAATGAGCAGTTCTTC.

V is TRBV7-8 and J is TRBJ2-7, with TRBD1 identical over 9 bases. Germline CDR1 is SGHVS and CDR2 is FQNEAQ. The CDR3 is made up of 14 amino acids. After removal of 7 bases from V and 3 bases from J, the junction contained 7 bases not matched to a gene. The CDR3 nucleotides are TGTGCCAGCAAAGCGACGACAGGGGGCTACGAGCAGTACTTC. Residues: CASKATTGGYEQYF. Variable domain in full (rest from reference TRBV7-8 and TRBJ2-7): GAGVSQSPRYKVAKRGQDVALRCDPISGHVSLFWYQQALGQGPEFLTYFQNEAQLDKSGLPSDRFFAERPEGSVSTLKIQRTQQEDSAVYLCASKATTGGYEQYFGPGTRLTVT.

The chain recombines TRBV19 with TRBJ1-1; a possible D gene is TRBD1 (6 bases). The ends were cut back, 7 bases at V and 5 bases at J, with 23 bases in the middle. The length of the CDR3 is 16 residues. Germline assignment: CDR1 LNHDA and CDR2 SQIVND (reference sequence). The CDR3 loop reads CASIPYIPWGRTEAFF. CDR3 sequence (DNA): TGTGCCAGTATCCCGTATATCCCCTGGGGGCGGACTGAAGCTTTCTTT.

The chain couples TRBV19 to TRBJ2-7; D perhaps matches TRBD1 (6 bases). CDR3 size: 13 residues. Germline V gene lookup returns CDR1 LNHDA and CDR2 SQIVND (reference sequence). Trimming shortened V by 9 bases and J by 0 bases, and 12 bases separated the two germline ends. The CDR3 coding sequence is TGTGCCAGCCGGGACACCAGCTCCTACGAGCAGTACTTC. Its translation: CASRDTSSYEQYF.

The chain uses TRBV27 and TRBJ1-1; TRBD1 might be the D (5 bases). Trimming stripped 6 bases from V and 1 base from J, with 12 bases between. CDR1 MNHEY and CDR2 SMNVEV come from the germline V gene (reference sequence). The CDR3 loop spans 14 amino acids. The CDR3 sequence: CASRQTVGNTEAFF. CDR3 bases: TGTGCCAGCAGGCAGACAGTAGGGAACACTGAAGCTTTCTTT.